Listed below are T cell receptor beta chains from one sample, sequenced in a study of early T cells in non-severe SARS-CoV-2 infection. TCRdb itself ran the 5' RACE reads through MiXCR, one entry per CDR3 protein. The repertoire holds around 30,000 distinct CDR3 sequences, with roughly 5% as singletons. The sample was whole blood. These receptors were collected from an adult who was a healthcare worker with PCR-confirmed SARS-CoV-2 infection or an uninfected control (not recorded which). CDR3s include the opening cysteine and the closing phenylalanine or tryptophan. The D gene is left open where the match is weak. Clone size appears in some rows only: once, few, many, or a class for an expanded clone.

abundance,j_gene,d_gene,v_gene,CDR3aa,CDR3nt
few,TRBJ2-1,TRBD2,TRBV7-2,CASRHGTNYNEQFF,TGTGCCAGCAGACACGGGACTAACTACAATGAGCAGTTCTTC
NA,TRBJ2-7,NA,TRBV9,CACRQVLSYEQYF,TGTGCCTGCCGACAGGTGCTCTCCTACGAGCAGTACTTC
many,TRBJ2-5,TRBD2,TRBV20-1,CSARMPGLAGGPQETQYF,TGCAGTGCTAGAATGCCGGGACTAGCGGGAGGACCTCAAGAGACCCAGTACTTC
few,TRBJ2-2,NA,TRBV5-4,CASSLESSAAGELFF,TGTGCCAGCAGCTTGGAGTCTAGCGCAGCCGGGGAGCTGTTTTTT
many,TRBJ2-5,TRBD1,TRBV11-2,CASSSTGAISQETQYF,TGTGCCAGCAGCTCGACAGGGGCGATATCCCAAGAGACCCAGTACTTC
many,TRBJ2-3,TRBD2,TRBV7-9,CASSGGLAGVMDTQYF,TGTGCCAGCAGCGGGGGACTAGCGGGAGTGATGGATACGCAGTATTTT
NA,TRBJ2-2,TRBD2,TRBV28,CASSYGRASGELFF,TGTGCCAGCAGTTACGGGAGGGCCTCCGGGGAGCTGTTTTTT
many,TRBJ2-1,TRBD1,TRBV28,CASSKTGGGAYNEQFF,TGTGCCAGCAGTAAGACAGGGGGCGGGGCCTACAATGAGCAGTTCTTC
many,TRBJ1-2,TRBD1,TRBV4-1,CASSQDTRGGQVVGYTF,TGCGCCAGCAGCCAAGATACCCGGGGGGGACAGGTGGTTGGCTACACCTTC
medium-sized,TRBJ2-3,TRBD2,TRBV5-6,CASSSLTSGRTDTQYF,TGTGCCAGCAGCTCCTTGACTAGCGGGAGGACAGATACGCAGTATTTT
NA,TRBJ2-7,TRBD2,TRBV27,CASSLRLAGDEQYF,TGTGCCAGCAGTTTGAGACTAGCGGGAGACGAGCAGTACTTC
few,TRBJ1-6,NA,TRBV10-3,CAISPQRDSPLHF,TGTGCCATCAGTCCCCAACGAGATTCACCCCTCCACTTT
many,TRBJ1-1,NA,TRBV25-1,CASSDWGLNTEAFF,TGTGCCAGCAGTGACTGGGGACTGAACACTGAAGCTTTCTTT
few,TRBJ1-2,NA,TRBV14,CASSLVTGVGYTF,TGTGCCAGCAGCCTTGTGACTGGGGTCGGCTACACCTTC
many,TRBJ1-1,TRBD1,TRBV6-6,CASILGQGRNTEAFF,TGTGCCAGCATTCTTGGACAGGGGAGGAACACTGAAGCTTTCTTT
NA,TRBJ1-1,NA,TRBV6-2/TRBV6-3,CASSPGFNTEAFF,TGTGCCAGCAGCCCGGGTTTCAACACTGAAGCTTTCTTT
NA,TRBJ2-1,NA,TRBV20-1,CSAPKHNRANNEQFF,TGCAGTGCTCCCAAGCACAACAGAGCCAACAATGAGCAGTTCTTC
few,TRBJ2-1,TRBD1,TRBV10-3,CAISSGQGIGNEQFF,TGTGCCATCAGCTCGGGACAGGGGATCGGTAATGAGCAGTTCTTC
NA,TRBJ1-2,NA,TRBV12-3/TRBV12-4,CASSRRDGKRDGYTF,TGTGCCAGCAGTAGGCGGGACGGCAAGAGGGATGGCTACACCTTC
many,TRBJ2-1,TRBD2,TRBV20-1,CSASGGRGYNEQFF,TGCAGTGCTAGTGGCGGGAGAGGTTACAATGAGCAGTTCTTC
many,TRBJ2-5,NA,TRBV19,CASSIRVEETQYF,TGTGCCAGTAGTATCAGGGTGGAGGAGACCCAGTACTTC
many,TRBJ1-2,NA,TRBV20-1,CSAWSAGFYGYTF,TGCAGTGCATGGTCGGCGGGGTTTTATGGCTACACCTTC
few,TRBJ2-7,NA,TRBV28,CASMGPFEQYF,TGTGCCAGCATGGGGCCCTTCGAGCAGTACTTC
many,TRBJ1-2,TRBD1,TRBV27,CASSFAGGGYTF,TGTGCCAGCAGTTTCGCAGGGGGTGGCTACACCTTC
NA,TRBJ2-7,NA,TRBV28,CASSFLVTKQYF,TGTGCCAGCAGTTTCTTGGTGACAAAGCAGTACTTC
few,TRBJ1-1,NA,TRBV2,CASRLQVKTEAFF,TGTGCCAGCAGACTACAAGTGAAGACTGAAGCTTTCTTT
few,TRBJ2-3,TRBD2,TRBV3-1,CASSQKFGGAAGGANTQYF,TGTGCCAGCAGCCAAAAATTCGGCGGCGCAGCGGGAGGAGCGAATACGCAGTATTTT
NA,TRBJ1-5,NA,TRBV30,CAWSDQQNQPQHF,TGTGCCTGGAGTGACCAGCAAAATCAGCCCCAGCATTTT
many,TRBJ2-7,NA,TRBV28,CASRSSSGGQYF,TGTGCCAGCAGATCCTCCTCAGGCGGGCAGTACTTC
many,TRBJ2-2,NA,TRBV7-3,CASSLYVRGTGELFF,TGTGCCAGCAGCTTATACGTCCGGGGAACCGGGGAGCTGTTTTTT
many,TRBJ2-7,TRBD1,TRBV5-4,CASSLEQGAREQYF,TGTGCCAGCAGCTTGGAGCAGGGGGCAAGGGAGCAGTACTTC
many,TRBJ2-5,NA,TRBV29-1,CSVEKQETQYF,TGCAGCGTTGAAAAGCAAGAGACCCAGTACTTC
few,TRBJ2-7,NA,TRBV27,CASSLLAGAGEQYF,TGTGCCAGCAGTTTATTGGCTGGAGCGGGTGAGCAGTACTTC
many,TRBJ2-7,NA,TRBV20-1,CSAPGTPYEQYF,TGCAGTGCACCCGGGACCCCCTACGAGCAGTACTTC
many,TRBJ2-1,TRBD1,TRBV7-6,CASSLGRSRGQGLGNEQFF,TGTGCCAGCAGCTTAGGACGGTCTCGGGGACAGGGTCTCGGCAATGAGCAGTTCTTC
many,TRBJ1-4,TRBD1,TRBV5-1,CASTSTGGEEKLFF,TGCGCCAGCACCTCGACAGGGGGCGAGGAAAAACTGTTTTTT
NA,TRBJ1-5,NA,TRBV19,CASDQGLNQPQHF,TGTGCCAGCGACCAGGGGTTGAATCAGCCCCAGCATTTT
few,TRBJ1-4,NA,TRBV6-6,CASSMDGATNEKLFF,TGTGCCAGCAGTATGGACGGTGCAACTAATGAAAAACTGTTTTTT
many,TRBJ1-5,NA,TRBV10-3,CASRSGSNQPQHF,TGTGCCAGCCGTTCGGGAAGCAATCAGCCCCAGCATTTT